This T cell receptor (beta chain) was identified in a study of T cell clonotyping in hematopoietic cell transplantation. General observations from the study: After transplant, recipient diversity fell while pathologically expanded clonotypes grew through day 180.

TCRdb's copy holds only in-frame clones and misses some; the assay was immunoSEQ multiplex PCR. The sample holds 13,000 or so clones, 90% seen once. With regard to this clone: Its antigen remains unidentified.

The CDR3 loop spans 16 amino acids. Germline assignment: CDR1 SGHTA and CDR2 FQGNSA. The V gene lost 5 bases and the J gene lost 0 bases, with 16 bases spanning the gap. The gene calls are TRBV7-2 and TRBJ1-1; D is ambiguous. Material: peripheral blood mononuclear cells. The receptor was isolated from a man between 25 and 39 years old in good health. Some clones in this sample may be carry-over from other donors' samples. CDR3 sequence reads: CASSPAGLVMNTEAFF. CDR3 nucleotide sequence: TGTGCCAGCAGCCCCGCAGGCCTTGTGATGAACACTGAAGCTTTCTTT.